The clone carrying this TCR beta chain was found a few times. Its antigen is unidentified. This CDR3 comprises 12 residues. Germline-derived CDR1 and CDR2 are SEHNR and FQNEAQ (reference sequence). Trimming took off 3 bases at V and 3 bases at J, with 6 bases between the two ends. The data stem from a study of a mutant IDH1 vaccine in newly diagnosed glioma. Study in general: Pretreatment consisted of radiotherapy, temozolomide, or both, with most receiving both.

The sample's time point: week 35, safety follow-up. A single vaccine dose contained 300 ug of mutant IDH1 20-mer peptide, and topical imiquimod was used with it. Libraries were prepared by immunoSEQ multiplex PCR; TCRdb keeps only in-frame clonotypes and omits some of them. The sample contains 30,000 or so clones, 79% of which appear only once. The source is a woman in her 30s with glioma. Some clones in this sample may be carry-over from other donors' samples. Sequencing used PBMCs, obtained from a glioma patient whose treatment included an IDH1 peptide vaccine. The chain is built from TRBV7-9 and TRBJ2-7; D not certain. CDR3 region: CASSFNHYEQYF. The CDR3 coding sequence is TGTGCCAGCAGCTTCAACCACTACGAGCAGTACTTC.